This T cell receptor beta chain comes out of a study of shared clonotypes between healthy human individuals. Broader study findings: In having few donors, the study represented limited genetic and exposure-history diversity.

V was clipped by 6 bases and J by 6 bases, with 15 bases between them. CDR1 MNHEY and CDR2 SMNVEV come from the germline V gene (reference sequence). The CDR3 sequence is 14 residues long. Concerning this clone itself: Its antigen is unknown.

Using immunoSEQ multiplex PCR, the repertoire was profiled, and TCRdb retains in-frame clones only, with some absent. The sample holds some 1,600,000 clones, around 98% seen once. This clonotype was obtained from a man aged 25-45 years in good health. Input material: naive CD4+ T cells sorted from blood. The subset is: CD45RA+ positively selected. The chain has TRBV27 and TRBJ1-5; D call uncertain. In DNA form, the CDR3 reads TGTGCCAGCAGAACGGGCTTGCTAGGTCAGCCCCAGCATTTT. Its translation is CASRTGLLGQPQHF.